These 15 T cell receptor beta chains were all obtained from the same sample, sequenced in a study of neurological immune-mediated disorders. TCRdb itself ran the 5' RACE reads through MiXCR, one entry per CDR3 protein. The sample lists more than 40,000 distinct CDR3 sequences; just over 3% were seen once. Sequencing was done on a sample of PBMCs. All receptors come from a woman aged 45-65 years with multiple sclerosis.

This clonotype came up many times. The chain uses TRBV18 and TRBJ2-1, with 7 nucleotides matching TRBD2. Germline CDR1 reads KGHSH; CDR2 reads LQKENI. This CDR3 is 16 amino acids long. The trim removed 0 bases at V and 7 bases at J, leaving 9 bases unmatched. The CDR3 reads CASSPPGGSVRNEQFF. The CDR3 DNA is TGTGCCAGCTCACCACCGGGCGGGAGTGTGAGAAATGAGCAGTTCTTC.

This clonotype was seen repeatedly, ten times or more. The chain carries TRBV5-1 and TRBJ2-1; 11 bases map to TRBD2. CDR1 and CDR2 from the germline V gene are SGHRS and YFSETQ. The V gene end was trimmed by 0 bases and the J gene end by 1 base; junction bases not matched to a gene: 0. CDR3 size: 16 residues. The CDR3 nucleotides read TGCGCCAGCAGCTTGGCTAGCGGGAGGTCCTACAATGAGCAGTTCTTC. This translates into CASSLASGRSYNEQFF. The entire variable domain, with the rest obtained from reference TRBV5-1 and TRBJ2-1, is as follows: KAGVTQTPRYLIKTRGQQVTLSCSPISGHRSVSWYQQTPGQGLQFLFEYFSETQRNKGNFPGRFSGRQFSNSRSEMNVSTLELGDSALYLCASSLASGRSYNEQFFGPGTRLTVL.

This clonotype was observed at least ten times. The chain combines TRBV20-1 with TRBJ2-1, with D possibly TRBD2 on 6 matching bases. The CDR3 has 15 amino acids. Germline values: CDR1 DFQATT, CDR2 SNEGSKA (reference sequence). V lost 7 bases, J lost 0 bases, and 16 bases lay in between. For the CDR3, the DNA is TGCAGTGGGAGTGGCGGGAAAAGCTCCTACAATGAGCAGTTCTTC. Its translation: CSGSGGKSSYNEQFF.

Ten or more counts support this clonotype. The chain is built from TRBV10-3 and TRBJ2-5, with D perhaps matching TRBD2 (7 bases). The CDR3 has 13 amino acids. Per germline, CDR1 ENHRY and CDR2 SYGVKD. Trimming cost V 4 bases and J 7 bases, with 13 bases left between them. The CDR3 region is CAISVGGAATQYF. The CDR3 nucleotides read TGTGCCATCAGTGTTGGGGGGGCTGCGACCCAGTACTTC.

This clonotype was seen ten or more times. The chain links TRBV18 to TRBJ2-1; possibly TRBD1 or TRBD2 for D (5 bases each). Per the germline V gene, CDR1 is KGHSH and CDR2 is LQKENI. The CDR3 runs 13 residues. V lost 5 bases and J 7 bases, leaving 12 bases between the germline ends. In DNA form, the CDR3 reads TGTGCCAGCTCAATCACAGGAGGAAATGAGCAGTTCTTC. This encodes CASSITGGNEQFF.

This clonotype was seen at least ten times. The chain uses TRBV25-1 and TRBJ2-5; D not certain. Germline CDR1 is MGHDK and CDR2 is SYGVNS. V lost 0 bases, J lost 5 bases, and 13 bases lay in between. The CDR3 length is 15 residues. The DNA for the CDR3 is TGTGCCAGCAGTGAATATGGGCGGTTCGGGGAGACCCAGTACTTC. Its translation is CASSEYGRFGETQYF.

This clonotype has a count of ten or more. The chain combines TRBV3-1 with TRBJ1-6; D remains ambiguous. The germline V gene has CDR1 LGHDT and CDR2 YNNKEL (reference sequence). The CDR3 runs to 13 residues. V was shortened by 1 base and J by 7 bases, with 5 bases between the two germline ends. As DNA, the CDR3 is TGTGCCAGCAGCCAAGTGCAGAATTCACCCCTCCACTTT. It encodes CASSQVQNSPLHF.

This clonotype was seen many times. The genes are TRBV2 and TRBJ1-5; D remains unclear. From germline, CDR1 is SNHLY and CDR2 FYNNEI. The CDR3 sequence is 13 residues long. V dropped 3 bases and J dropped 7 bases, with 10 bases sitting between them. In DNA, the CDR3 is TGTGCCAGCAGTGAGCCCCCAGGCCAGCCCCAGCATTTT. Its protein product is CASSEPPGQPQHF.

This clonotype was seen ten or more times. The chain joins TRBV20-1 to TRBJ2-7; a possible D gene is TRBD2 (6 bases). The germline CDR1 and CDR2 sequences are DFQATT and SNEGSKA (reference sequence). V was shortened by 1 base and J by 4 bases, with 14 bases between the two germline ends. This CDR3 spans 14 amino acids. DNA for the CDR3: TGCAGTGCTAGAGTGCCGGGAGAGGTTTACGAGCAGTACTTC. This translates into CSARVPGEVYEQYF.

In this sample, this clonotype turned up many times. The V and J genes are TRBV20-1 and TRBJ1-1; no reliable D call. The CDR3 totals 13 residues. Germline CDR1 and CDR2: DFQATT and SNEGSKA (reference sequence). V gave up 5 bases and J gave up 1 base, with 11 bases separating them. CDR3 protein: CSARPDPNTEAFF. The CDR3 DNA reads as TGCAGTGCTCGACCGGACCCGAACACTGAAGCTTTCTTT.

The sample holds many counts of this clonotype. The J gene is TRBJ2-1, the V gene TRBV2; the D is unclear. V gave up 4 bases and J gave up 7 bases, with 11 bases separating them. CDR1 is SNHLY, CDR2 FYNNEI, per germline. The CDR3 has 13 residues. CDR3 nucleotides: TGTGCCAGCAGTGTCAACTCGCTAAATGAGCAGTTCTTC. It is translated as CASSVNSLNEQFF. Complete variable domain (other parts from reference TRBV2 and TRBJ2-1): EPEVTQTPSHQVTQMGQEVILRCVPISNHLYFYWYRQILGQKVEFLVSFYNNEISEKSEIFDDQFSVERPDGSNFTLKIRSTKLEDSAMYFCASSVNSLNEQFFGPGTRLTVL.

In its sample, this clonotype was seen many times. This chain links TRBV5-1 with TRBJ1-1; no clear D gene. Trimming stripped 5 bases from V and 0 bases from J, with 17 bases between. The length of the CDR3 is 16 residues. Germline values: CDR1 SGHRS, CDR2 YFSETQ. CDR3 amino acids: CASSIGPGSMNTEAFF. In nucleotides, the CDR3 is TGCGCCAGCAGTATAGGCCCCGGAAGCATGAACACTGAAGCTTTCTTT.

This clonotype was detected ten times or more. The chain uses TRBV15 and TRBJ1-1, with D maybe TRBD1 (5 bases). CDR1 LNHNV and CDR2 YYDKDF come from the germline V gene (reference sequence). The germline V and J ends were trimmed by 1 base and 5 bases, with 14 bases remaining between them. The CDR3 loop spans 15 amino acids. CDR3 coding DNA: TGTGCCACCAGCAGAGGCGGACTCCGGGGGACTGAAGCTTTCTTT. It is translated as CATSRGGLRGTEAFF.

This clonotype was counted at least ten times. V and J are TRBV20-1 and TRBJ2-5, with 7 bases matching TRBD2. The CDR3 runs 15 residues. Unmatched junction bases numbered 11, after V lost 4 bases and J lost 3 bases. Germline CDR1 DFQATT, CDR2 SNEGSKA (reference sequence). The CDR3 nucleotides read TGCAGTGCTACCCCCCCTTCGGGGGGAGAAGAGACCCAGTACTTC. This sequence encodes CSATPPSGGEETQYF.

The CDR3 DNA reads as TGTGCCAGCAGCCCAAATGACGGGACGCCCCCCTACGAGCAGTACTTC. It is translated as CASSPNDGTPPYEQYF. The chain employs TRBV5-6 and TRBJ2-7; the D gene could be TRBD1 or TRBD2 (5 bases each). Germline V CDR1 and CDR2: SGHDT, YYEEEE. V was clipped by 4 bases and J by 2 bases, with 19 bases between them. CDR3 length: 16 amino acids.